The 20 T cell receptor beta chains below all came from one sample that was sequenced in a study of monozygotic twins with inflammatory bowel disease. TCRdb re-called the 5' RACE reads and gives one entry per CDR3 protein, without DNA. This table holds 300,000 to 350,000 distinct CDR3 sequences. Sequencing input: blood. The source of these receptors is a human donor with ulcerative colitis or Crohn's disease, or a healthy co-twin of an affected twin (not recorded which).

The chain uses TRBV5-5 and TRBJ1-2; TCRdb proposes TRBD1, but this gene call is untestable without DNA. The CDR3 spans 13 residues. Germline V lookup: CDR1 SGHKS, CDR2 YYEKEE (reference sequence). The CDR3 sequence is CASSADRERGYTF. The entire variable domain, with the rest obtained from reference TRBV5-5 and TRBJ1-2, is as follows: DAGVTQSPTHLIKTRGQQVTLRCSPISGHKSVSWYQQVLGQGPQFIFQYYEKEERGRGNFPDRFSARQFPNYSSELNVNALLLGDSALYLCASSADRERGYTFGSGTRLTVV.

V is TRBV2 and J is TRBJ1-1. The length of the CDR3 is 15 residues. Per the germline V gene, CDR1 is SNHLY and CDR2 is FYNNEI. The CDR3 protein is CASSEEAVERVRAFF.

The chain combines TRBV20-1 with TRBJ1-1; TCRdb indicates TRBD1, and absent DNA this call remains unverified. Germline V CDR1 and CDR2: DFQATT, SNEGSKA (reference sequence). The CDR3 length is 15 residues. CDR3 loop: CSAPDRDFMNTEAFF.

The chain recombines TRBV25-1 with TRBJ1-6. CDR3 length: 15 amino acids. Looked up from germline, CDR1 is MGHDK and CDR2 is SYGVNS. CDR3 loop: CASSESLSYNSPLHF.

CDR3 sequence: CSVGVSSEQYF. The chain links TRBV29-1 to TRBJ2-7. CDR1 SQVTM and CDR2 ANQGSEA come from the germline V gene. CDR3 size: 11 residues.

The rearrangement uses TRBV7-2 and TRBJ1-2. Germline V gives CDR1 SGHTA, CDR2 FQGNSA. This CDR3 comprises 12 residues. The CDR3 loop reads CASSLYNYGYTF.

This chain connects TRBV5-1 to TRBJ2-1; TCRdb's assignment of TRBD2 cannot be checked, as there is no DNA. The CDR3 sequence is 14 residues long. The germline gives CDR1 SGHRS, CDR2 YFSETQ. The CDR3 spells CASSRMTIADEQFF. The full variable domain, rest sourced from reference TRBV5-1 and TRBJ2-1, is KAGVTQTPRYLIKTRGQQVTLSCSPISGHRSVSWYQQTPGQGLQFLFEYFSETQRNKGNFPGRFSGRQFSNSRSEMNVSTLELGDSALYLCASSRMTIADEQFFGPGTRLTVL.

This rearrangement joins TRBV10-3 to TRBJ1-1; TCRdb designates TRBD1, a call that cannot be tested without DNA. The CDR3 contains 12 residues. The germline gives CDR1 ENHRY, CDR2 SYGVKD. The CDR3 reads CATREGDSEAFF.

The J gene is TRBJ2-7, the V gene TRBV5-1; TCRdb names TRBD1, which stays unverified in the absence of DNA. The CDR3 spans 13 residues. Germline CDR1 and CDR2: SGHRS and YFSETQ. The CDR3 loop is CASGATGIYEQYF.

V and J are TRBV10-3 and TRBJ1-1; the TRBD1 assignment by TCRdb is unverifiable without DNA. The length of the CDR3 is 14 residues. In germline, CDR1 is ENHRY, CDR2 SYGVKD. CDR3 amino acids: CAISDRGENTEAFF.

The V and J genes are TRBV5-1 and TRBJ2-3; TCRdb's D call, TRBD1, is unchecked because there is no DNA. CDR1 is SGHRS and CDR2 is YFSETQ in the germline V gene. This CDR3 is 14 amino acids long. This CDR3 reads CASSLVDTGDTQYF.

This rearrangement joins TRBV12-3 or TRBV12-4 to TRBJ2-5; TCRdb proposes TRBD1, but this gene call is untestable without DNA. This CDR3 region has 15 residues. The CDR3 is CASRKVGTGEETQYF.

The rearrangement links TRBV20-1 to TRBJ1-5; TCRdb returns TRBD1, unconfirmable since there is no DNA. CDR1 and CDR2 from the germline V gene are DFQATT and SNEGSKA (reference sequence). This CDR3 region has 15 residues. The CDR3: CSGNDRESGDQPQHF.

The chain links TRBV6-1 to TRBJ2-2. The CDR3 sequence is 14 residues long. In germline, CDR1 is MNHNS, CDR2 SASEGT. CDR3 residues: CASRADQKPGELFF.

The V and J genes are TRBV6-1 and TRBJ2-7; TCRdb returns TRBD1, unconfirmable since there is no DNA. Germline V lookup: CDR1 MNHNS, CDR2 SASEGT. This CDR3 region has 16 residues. The CDR3 spells CASRRARTDSSYEQYF.

This rearrangement joins TRBV30 to TRBJ2-3; without DNA, the TCRdb call of TRBD1 cannot be checked. CDR3 length equals 14 residues. Germline loops: CDR1 GTSNPN, CDR2 SVGIG (reference sequence). The CDR3 is CAWSLGQLTDTQYF.

The genes are TRBV6-5 and TRBJ2-7; the D call from TCRdb, TRBD2, cannot be confirmed without DNA. The CDR3 extends over 14 amino acids. The germline V gene has CDR1 MNHEY and CDR2 SVGAGI. CDR3 in amino acids: CASSFSGILNEQYF.

The chain employs TRBV27 and TRBJ2-5. This CDR3 has 15 amino acids. Germline V CDR1 and CDR2: MNHEY, SMNVEV (reference sequence). The CDR3 loop is CASSSVGISRETQYF.

The rearrangement joins TRBV12-3 or TRBV12-4 to TRBJ1-1. The CDR3 loop spans 13 amino acids. Here the CDR3 reads CASSSTQNTEAFF.

The chain uses TRBV3-1 and TRBJ1-1. Germline V gene lookup returns CDR1 LGHDT and CDR2 YNNKEL (reference sequence). The length of the CDR3 is 14 residues. The CDR3 here is CASSQVSRGTEAFF.